The next 26 T cell receptor beta chains were all read from a single sample in a study of blood T cell repertoires in COVID-19. The repertoire was sequenced with immunoSEQ multiplex PCR; TCRdb's copy has only in-frame clones and lacks some. Of 130,000 to 150,000 clones in the sample, 75% to 90% were seen once. Sequencing was done on a sample of peripheral blood. These receptors came from a woman in her sixties with COVID-19, enrolled during active disease.

The J gene is TRBJ1-2, the V gene TRBV4-1; a weak D match, TRBD1 (6 bases). V was trimmed by 2 bases and J by 6 bases, leaving 19 bases between them. CDR1 and CDR2 from the germline V gene are MGHRA and YSYEKL. This CDR3 spans 16 amino acids. This chain's CDR3 is CASSQIGVYRVDGYTF. The CDR3, as DNA: TGCGCCAGCAGCCAAATCGGGGTGTACAGGGTTGATGGCTACACCTTC.

J is TRBJ2-2 and V is TRBV30; 9 bases agree with TRBD2. After removal of 5 bases from V and 6 bases from J, the junction contained 10 bases not matched to a gene. The CDR3 has 15 residues. CDR1 is GTSNPN and CDR2 is SVGIG in the germline V gene (reference sequence). The CDR3 reads CAWARGLAGSGELFF. DNA of the CDR3: TGTGCCTGGGCCCGGGGACTAGCCGGGTCCGGGGAGCTGTTTTTT.

This clone showed up just once. This chain joins TRBV9 and TRBJ1-3; D is unclear. This CDR3 is 17 amino acids long. In germline, CDR1 is SGDLS, CDR2 YYNGEE. Trimming shortened V by 4 bases and J by 0 bases, and 17 bases separated the two germline ends. CDR3 in DNA: TGTGCCAGCAGCCCTCTCGGGGTAGGGAGCTCTGGAAACACCATATATTTT. It codes for CASSPLGVGSSGNTIYF.

This chain joins TRBV5-1 and TRBJ1-1, with D possibly TRBD1 on 6 matching bases. The CDR3 contains 16 residues. CDR1 is SGHRS, CDR2 YFSETQ, per germline. Deletions cut 2 bases from V and 3 bases from J, with 17 bases between. The CDR3 spells CASSFTSHRVDTEAFF. The CDR3 DNA reads TGCGCCAGCAGCTTTACCTCTCACAGGGTGGACACTGAAGCTTTCTTT. Filled out from reference TRBV5-1 and TRBJ1-1, the complete variable domain reads KAGVTQTPRYLIKTRGQQVTLSCSPISGHRSVSWYQQTPGQGLQFLFEYFSETQRNKGNFPGRFSGRQFSNSRSEMNVSTLELGDSALYLCASSFTSHRVDTEAFFGQGTRLTVV.

This sequence joins TRBV7-8 and TRBJ1-6; possibly TRBD1 for D (6 bases). This CDR3 spans 15 amino acids. Trimming removed 6 bases from V and 0 bases from J, with 9 bases in between. Germline values: CDR1 SGHVS, CDR2 FQNEAQ. The CDR3 DNA follows: TGTGCCAGCAGAGACAGGAGCTCCTATAATTCACCCCTCCACTTT. Translation: CASRDRSSYNSPLHF.

The CDR3: CASSLEAGRTQYF. Written as DNA, the CDR3 is TGTGCCAGCAGCTTAGAAGCGGGGCGGACCCAGTACTTC. V and J are TRBV7-2 and TRBJ2-5, with TRBD2 matching 7 bases. J lost 7 bases, V lost 1 base, and 3 bases had no gene match. Germline V lookup: CDR1 SGHTA, CDR2 FQGNSA. The CDR3 contains 13 residues.

The chain is built from TRBV20-1 and TRBJ2-7, with D possibly being TRBD2 (5 bases). CDR3 length equals 11 residues. Trimming took off 3 bases at V and 7 bases at J, with 10 bases between the two ends. Germline V gene lookup returns CDR1 DFQATT and CDR2 SNEGSKA (reference sequence). The DNA of the CDR3 is TGCAGTGCTAGGCGGACTGGGGAGCAGTACTTC. The encoded protein is CSARRTGEQYF.

V is TRBV6-5 and J is TRBJ2-3; 7 nucleotides agree with TRBD1. J was trimmed by 1 base and V by 7 bases; bases with no gene match: 5. The CDR3 has 14 residues. From germline, CDR1 is MNHEY and CDR2 SVGAGI. CDR3 region: CASTWDSRTDTQYF. The CDR3 DNA is TGTGCCAGCACCTGGGACAGCCGCACAGATACGCAGTATTTT.

The rearrangement joins TRBV25-1 to TRBJ1-6; 9 positions match TRBD1. CDR3 length: 14 residues. Trimming removed 7 bases from V and 7 bases from J; junction bases left unmatched: 5. Germline V gene sequence: CDR1 MGHDK, CDR2 SYGVNS. CDR3 nucleotide sequence: TGTGCCAGCACCGGGACAGGGTTGAATTCACCCCTCCACTTT. Residues: CASTGTGLNSPLHF.

The genes are TRBV5-4 and TRBJ1-1, with 7 nucleotides matching TRBD1. After removal of 7 bases from V and 1 base from J, the junction contained 4 bases not matched to a gene. Germline V gene data show CDR1 as SGHNT and CDR2 as YYREEE (reference sequence). This CDR3 region has 13 residues. The CDR3 nucleotides are TGTGCCAGCTCGGGACAGAGGAACACTGAAGCTTTCTTT. Its translation is CASSGQRNTEAFF.

A few counts support this clone. This chain joins TRBV7-6 and TRBJ2-2; the match to TRBD1 covers 7 bases. J lost 3 bases, V lost 4 bases, and 5 bases had no gene match. Germline CDR1 SGHVS, CDR2 FNYEAQ. This CDR3 spans 15 amino acids. The CDR3 DNA reads as TGTGCCAGCAGCTCCCCGGGACAGCACACCGGGGAGCTGTTTTTT. It translates to CASSSPGQHTGELFF.

The chain combines TRBV5-1 with TRBJ2-5; D uncertain. Trimming took 0 bases from V and 4 from J, leaving 13 bases between them. This CDR3 has 15 residues. The germline V gene encodes CDR1 SGHRS and CDR2 YFSETQ. CDR3 in DNA: TGCGCCAGCAGCTTGGGGGTTCGCCCAGGAGAGACCCAGTACTTC. Its translation is CASSLGVRPGETQYF.

This clone was observed a few times. This chain connects TRBV9 to TRBJ2-7; D not certain. Germline lookup yields CDR1 SGDLS and CDR2 YYNGEE. V lost 0 bases and J lost 2, with 6 bases in between. CDR3 length: 13 amino acids. The CDR3 nucleotides are TGTGCCAGCAGCGTAGAGCTAGCCTACGAGCAGTACTTC. This translates into CASSVELAYEQYF.

This clone was seen only a few times. CDR3 loop: CASTDRESYGYTF. The CDR3, as DNA: TGTGCCAGCACGGACAGGGAAAGCTATGGCTACACCTTC. The rearrangement uses TRBV6-5 and TRBJ1-2, with 8 bases aligning to TRBD1. The germline CDR1 and CDR2 sequences are MNHEY and SVGAGI. CDR3 size: 13 residues. V shed 7 bases and J 4 bases; nucleotides not matched to a gene: 5.

This chain joins TRBV6-5 and TRBJ2-1; 7 positions match TRBD2. The CDR3 consists of 13 residues. The germline gives CDR1 MNHEY, CDR2 SVGAGI. The V segment lost 11 bases and the J segment 4 bases; nucleotides outside the gene matches: 8. CDR3 in amino acids: CALGGSNYNEQFF. CDR3 sequence (DNA): TGTGCCTTGGGGGGGAGTAATTACAATGAGCAGTTCTTC.

V usage is TRBV12-3 or TRBV12-4 and J usage is TRBJ2-3; D is possibly TRBD1 (5 bases). The CDR3 runs to 12 residues. V was clipped by 5 bases and J by 8 bases, with 11 bases between them. The CDR3 region has the DNA TGTGCCAGCAGTACGACAGCAATTACGCAGTATTTT. As protein: CASSTTAITQYF.

This rearrangement joins TRBV5-1 to TRBJ1-3; D gene unclear. The CDR3 is 13 amino acids. V lost 1 base and J 3 bases, leaving 5 bases between the germline ends. The germline V gene has CDR1 SGHRS and CDR2 YFSETQ. Here the CDR3 reads CASSLSSGNTIYF. Here the CDR3 DNA reads TGCGCCAGCAGCTTGAGTAGTGGAAACACCATATATTTT.

J is TRBJ2-1 and V is TRBV4-1, with unresolved D. Looked up from germline, CDR1 is MGHRA and CDR2 is YSYEKL. The CDR3 runs to 14 residues. Trimming stripped 4 bases from V and 5 bases from J, with 12 bases between. CDR3 residues: CASSREVENNEQFF. The CDR3 DNA follows: TGCGCCAGCAGCCGTGAGGTGGAGAACAATGAGCAGTTCTTC.

The chain links TRBV9 to TRBJ2-7, with 7 bases matching TRBD2. J lost 4 bases, V lost 4 bases, and 11 bases had no gene match. CDR3 length: 15 amino acids. CDR1 and CDR2 from the germline V gene are SGDLS and YYNGEE. CDR3 loop: CASSPSSLGGYEQYF. DNA for the CDR3: TGTGCCAGCAGCCCGAGTTCCCTGGGAGGGTACGAGCAGTACTTC.

The chain recombines TRBV6-2 or TRBV6-3 with TRBJ1-1; 10 bases agree with TRBD1. In germline, CDR1 is MNHEY, CDR2 SVGEGT. This CDR3 has 15 amino acids. V dropped 6 bases and J dropped 8; count of bases not matched to a gene: 12. CDR3 region: CASSPIMTGGEEAFF. The CDR3 DNA sequence: TGTGCCAGCAGCCCGATTATGACAGGGGGCGAGGAAGCTTTCTTT.

The V call is TRBV27, the J call TRBJ2-1, with TRBD1 identical over 10 bases. The CDR3 is 15 amino acids. With V trimmed by 6 bases and J by 2 bases, 4 bases remained unmatched. Per the germline V gene, CDR1 is MNHEY and CDR2 is SMNVEV (reference sequence). This chain's CDR3 is CASRSGQGAYNEQFF. DNA for the CDR3: TGTGCCAGCAGATCTGGACAGGGGGCCTACAATGAGCAGTTCTTC.

This clone was detected a few times. This chain uses TRBV18 with TRBJ2-2; no firm D call. Germline CDR1 and CDR2: KGHSH and LQKENI. This CDR3 has 12 residues. Trimming removed 3 bases at V and 3 bases at J, with 2 bases between. The CDR3 is CASSPYTGELFF. CDR3 coding DNA: TGTGCCAGCTCACCCTACACCGGGGAGCTGTTTTTT.

The chain is built from TRBV5-4 and TRBJ1-1; the D is unclear. Per germline, CDR1 SGHNT and CDR2 YYREEE (reference sequence). V gave up 2 bases and J gave up 8 bases, with 16 bases separating them. This CDR3 contains 14 residues. CDR3 protein: CASSFEPGLREAFF. In DNA form, the CDR3 reads TGTGCCAGCAGCTTCGAACCCGGTCTTCGGGAAGCTTTCTTT.

This sequence joins TRBV3-1 (or the pseudogene TRBV3-2) and TRBJ2-5; 9 positions match TRBD2. V trimming: 3 bases; J trimming: 3 bases; junction bases outside the gene matches: 14. The V gene's germline CDR1 is LGHDT and CDR2 YNNKEL (reference sequence). The CDR3 runs 18 residues. CDR3 residues: CASSHLDDARGGKETQYF. CDR3 DNA sequence: TGTGCCAGCAGCCACCTAGATGACGCGCGGGGGGGAAAAGAGACCCAGTACTTC.

The chain uses TRBV13 and TRBJ1-5, with TRBD1 matching 9 bases. The CDR3 is made up of 15 amino acids. Germline CDR1 reads PRHDT; CDR2 reads FYEKMQ (reference sequence). V lost 5 bases and J lost 5; bases outside the gene matches: 7. For the CDR3, the DNA is TGTGCCAGCAGCCTGGGACAGGGAGACGATCAGCCCCAGCATTTT. Translating it yields CASSLGQGDDQPQHF.

The chain employs TRBV30 and TRBJ1-1; D is ambiguous. This CDR3 has 16 amino acids. The V gene lost 0 bases and the J gene lost 6 bases, with 20 bases spanning the gap. The V gene's germline CDR1 is GTSNPN and CDR2 SVGIG (reference sequence). CDR3 loop: CAWSVWASTGIPEAFF. As DNA, the CDR3 is TGTGCCTGGAGTGTTTGGGCATCTACCGGGATTCCTGAAGCTTTCTTT.